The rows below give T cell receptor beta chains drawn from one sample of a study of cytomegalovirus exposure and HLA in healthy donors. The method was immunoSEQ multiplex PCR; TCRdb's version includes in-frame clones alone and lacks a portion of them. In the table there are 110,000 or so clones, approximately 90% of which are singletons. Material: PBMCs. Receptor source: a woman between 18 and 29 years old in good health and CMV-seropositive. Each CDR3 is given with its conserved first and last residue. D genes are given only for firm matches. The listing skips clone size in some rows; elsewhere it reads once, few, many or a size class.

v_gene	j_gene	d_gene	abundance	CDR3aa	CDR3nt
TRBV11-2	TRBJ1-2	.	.	CASSRSTGNYGYTF	TGTGCCAGCAGCCGAAGTACAGGGAACTATGGCTACACCTTC
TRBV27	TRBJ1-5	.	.	CASSTGVNQPQHF	TGTGCCAGCAGTACCGGGGTAAATCAGCCCCAGCATTTT
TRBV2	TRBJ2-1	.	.	CASRGRVGNEQFF	TGTGCCAGCAGGGGCAGGGTAGGCAATGAGCAGTTCTTC
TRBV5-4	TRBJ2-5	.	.	CASSSFGGGSQETQYF	TGTGCCAGCAGTTCTTTTGGGGGAGGCTCCCAAGAGACCCAGTACTTC
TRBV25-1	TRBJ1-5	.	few	CASSGGTSAFQPQHF	TGTGCCAGCAGTGGAGGGACATCGGCTTTTCAGCCCCAGCATTTT
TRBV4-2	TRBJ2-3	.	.	CASSQELGLGTDTQYF	TGTGCCAGCAGCCAAGAGCTGGGGCTAGGCACAGATACGCAGTATTTT
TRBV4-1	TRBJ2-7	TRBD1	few	CASSPGQGANLYEQYF	TGCGCCAGCAGCCCTGGACAGGGGGCCAACCTCTACGAGCAGTACTTC
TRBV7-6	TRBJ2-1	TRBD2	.	CASSSIAGQQFF	TGTGCCAGCAGTTCGATAGCGGGGCAGCAGTTCTTC
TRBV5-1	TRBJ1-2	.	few	CASSDGINYGYTF	TGCGCCAGCAGCGACGGGATCAACTATGGCTACACCTTC
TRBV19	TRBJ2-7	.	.	CASSYRVNSYEQYF	TGTGCCAGTTCTTACAGGGTCAACTCCTACGAGCAGTACTTC
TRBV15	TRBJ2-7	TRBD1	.	CATSSYRDRSSYEQYF	TGTGCCACCAGCAGTTACCGGGACAGGAGCTCCTACGAGCAGTACTTC
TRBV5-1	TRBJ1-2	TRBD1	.	CASSREPGQGNYGYTF	TGCGCCAGCAGCAGGGAACCGGGACAGGGGAACTATGGCTACACCTTC
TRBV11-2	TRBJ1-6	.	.	CASSLGSRGGSPLHF	TGTGCCAGCAGCTTAGGTTCTAGGGGAGGATCACCCCTCCACTTT
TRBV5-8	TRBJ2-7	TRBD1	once	CASSRPGQGSYEQYF	TGTGCCAGCAGCAGGCCGGGACAGGGGTCCTACGAGCAGTACTTC
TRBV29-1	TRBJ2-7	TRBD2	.	CSVEGVRASGTYEQYF	TGCAGCGTTGAAGGAGTCCGGGCTAGCGGGACCTACGAGCAGTACTTC
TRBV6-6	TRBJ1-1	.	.	CASSLQALNTEAFF	TGTGCCAGCAGTTTGCAGGCCCTGAATACTGAAGCTTTCTTT
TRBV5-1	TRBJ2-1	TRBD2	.	CASSLFGTIGSYNEQFF	TGCGCCAGCAGCTTGTTTGGGACTATCGGCTCCTACAATGAGCAGTTCTTC
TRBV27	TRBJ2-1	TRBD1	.	CASSDGTETYNEQFF	TGTGCCAGCAGTGACGGGACAGAGACCTACAATGAGCAGTTCTTC
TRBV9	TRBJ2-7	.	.	CASSVAPGQGDYEQYF	TGTGCCAGCAGCGTAGCCCCGGGACAAGGAGACTACGAGCAGTACTTC
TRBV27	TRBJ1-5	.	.	CASSLSHASSQPQHF	TGTGCCAGCAGTTTATCTCACGCTAGCTCTCAGCCCCAGCATTTT
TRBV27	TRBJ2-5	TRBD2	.	CASSSSGGAVETQYF	TGTGCCAGCAGCTCTAGCGGGGGGGCCGTGGAGACCCAGTACTTC
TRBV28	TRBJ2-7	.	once	CASCKTGLPYEQYF	TGTGCCAGCTGCAAGACAGGCTTGCCCTACGAGCAGTACTTC
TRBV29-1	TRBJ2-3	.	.	CSVERDSNTDTQYF	TGCAGCGTTGAAAGGGACTCGAACACAGATACGCAGTATTTT
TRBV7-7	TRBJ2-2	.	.	CASSVQGGTGELFF	TGTGCCAGCAGCGTACAAGGCGGCACCGGGGAGCTGTTTTTT
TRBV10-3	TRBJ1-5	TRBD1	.	CAISPRQGDQPQHF	TGTGCCATCAGTCCTAGACAGGGAGATCAGCCCCAGCATTTT
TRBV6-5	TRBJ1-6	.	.	CASSYFRGARSPLHF	TGTGCCAGCAGTTACTTTCGGGGGGCTCGATCACCCCTCCACTTT
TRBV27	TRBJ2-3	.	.	CASTGGSTDTQYF	TGTGCCAGCACCGGGGGAAGCACAGATACGCAGTATTTT
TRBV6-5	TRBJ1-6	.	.	CASQWFRSSPLHF	TGTGCCAGCCAGTGGTTTCGTTCTTCACCCCTCCACTTT
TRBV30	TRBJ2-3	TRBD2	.	CAWSRGLAGGADTQYF	TGTGCCTGGAGTAGGGGACTAGCGGGAGGTGCAGATACGCAGTATTTT
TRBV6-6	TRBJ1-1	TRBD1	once	CASSQDRVRTEAFF	TGTGCCAGCAGCCAGGACAGGGTTCGCACTGAAGCTTTCTTT
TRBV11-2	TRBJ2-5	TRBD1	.	CASSLEGTGGWETQYF	TGTGCCAGCAGCTTAGAGGGGACAGGGGGCTGGGAGACCCAGTACTTC